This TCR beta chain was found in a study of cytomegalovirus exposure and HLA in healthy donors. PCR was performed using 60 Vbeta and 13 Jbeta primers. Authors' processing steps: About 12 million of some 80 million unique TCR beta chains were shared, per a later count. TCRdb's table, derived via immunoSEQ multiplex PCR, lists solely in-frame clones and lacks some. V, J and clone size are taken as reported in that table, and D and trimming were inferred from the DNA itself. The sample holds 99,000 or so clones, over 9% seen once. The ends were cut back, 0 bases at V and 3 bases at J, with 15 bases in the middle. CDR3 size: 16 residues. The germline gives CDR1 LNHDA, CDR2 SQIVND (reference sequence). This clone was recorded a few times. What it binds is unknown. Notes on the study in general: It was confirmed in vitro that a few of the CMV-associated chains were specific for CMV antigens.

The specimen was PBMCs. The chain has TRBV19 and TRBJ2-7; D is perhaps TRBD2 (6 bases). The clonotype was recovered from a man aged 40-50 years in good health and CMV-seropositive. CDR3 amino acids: CASSIDGSGDFYEQYF. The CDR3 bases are TGTGCCAGTAGTATAGACGGGAGCGGAGATTTCTACGAGCAGTACTTC.